This TCR beta chain came from a study of beta chain features in type 1 diabetes. Overall study results and limits: VDJ junctions in type 1 diabetes patients carried more deletions and fewer insertions. Moderate but significant shortening of TCRB CDR3s was recorded in all four CD4+ subsets from Type 1 diabetes patients.

Comment on this clone: Its antigen is currently unknown.

As every portion of the isolated RNA was reverse transcribed, the sequencing read expressed TCRB transcripts. Regulatory, naive and central memory T cell samples averaged about 3.57 million reads. Profiling relied on immunoSEQ multiplex PCR, and the TCRdb table lists in-frame clones only, not all of them. The profile shows roughly 230,000 clones, 9.6% of them singletons. Sequencing used naive CD4+ T cells from blood. This clonotype was sampled from a woman younger than 30 in good health.

The CDR3 sequence: CASSPAGVVTGELFF. CDR3 nucleotides: TGTGCCAGCTCACCGGCAGGGGTGGTCACCGGGGAGCTGTTTTTT. The chain employs TRBV18 and TRBJ2-2; D is perhaps TRBD1 (6 bases). The CDR3 is made up of 15 amino acids. The V gene lost 3 bases and the J gene lost 4 bases, with 12 bases spanning the gap. Germline loops: CDR1 KGHSH, CDR2 LQKENI.